Given below is one T cell receptor beta chain in context. Its antigen is not yet known. Base qualities are missing; no much larger clone stands one base away. This was a case-control study nested in a cohort of healthcare workers in London, UK, who had nasopharyngeal swab PCR tests and blood samples taken every week. Between 23 and 31 March 2020, the week of the UK lockdown, healthcare workers were enrolled and then followed up weekly for as long as 16 weeks. This sample was taken from a study of early T cells in non-severe SARS-CoV-2 infection (dated by TCRdb to the early 2020s). With regard to the full study: Because TCR sequencing was done on bulk RNA from unsorted whole blood, the alpha and beta chains could not be paired.

Results the study describes overall, beyond this receptor: VDJdb matching was skewed toward anti-spike CD8 responses and likely underestimated virus-specific expansions by missing private and CD4 specificities.

The library was produced with 5' RACE. Data came from a NextSeq 500. The TCR library protocol attached unique molecular identifiers to individual cDNA molecules to correct for sequencing error and PCR bias. Both TCR alpha and beta chains were sequenced, and tight co-correlation was observed between alpha and beta sequence abundances in each sample. For the original study's pipeline: Decombinator V4 was used to annotate the V gene, J gene and CDR3 of the TCR sequences. TCRs were defined as expanded if a significant change between any two time points was detected under a Poisson model with p below 0.0001. TCR abundances were normalised to the total number of TCRs sequenced per sample and were expressed as counts per million. VDJdb, accessed 1 November 2021, was searched for CMV, EBV and SARS-CoV-2 annotated TCRs, excluding TCRs annotated for multiple antigens. TCRdb reran the public reads through fastp at Q25 and MiXCR, keeping productive beta chains. Each CDR3 protein gets just one entry, which takes the most common genes and DNA from the rows behind it. The V and J calls were not made by the authors but by TCRdb's processing. Within this sample are 87,000 or so distinct CDR3 sequences, with 12% of them counted one time only. Of the sample, over 6% falls within the top ten clones.

The source is an adult who was a healthcare worker with PCR-confirmed SARS-CoV-2 infection or an uninfected control (not recorded which). Material for sequencing was whole blood.

The DNA is TGTGCCAGCAGCCAAGCTAGCGGGAGGATCTACAATGAGCAGTTCTTC. Its protein reads: CASSQASGRIYNEQFF. The rearrangement joined TRBV3-1 to TRBJ2-1, with 11 bases in between that match TRBD2. The CDR3, from cysteine to phenylalanine, totals 16 residues. Here the CDR3 DNA is all that survives: 48 bases in frame from base 1. After removal of 1 base from V and 3 bases from J, the junction retains 2 bases not matched to a gene. According to the germline V gene (reference sequence), CDR1 reads LGHDT and CDR2 reads YNNKEL.